Each of the 16 T cell receptor beta chains below was sequenced from the same sample in a study of blood T cell repertoires in COVID-19 (TCRdb year 2020). The protocol used for the library was the immunoSEQ multiplex PCR assay. TCRdb's version of the immuneACCESS table is confined to in-frame rearrangements and falls short of the full clone set. An unresolved V gene accounts for under half of the shortfall where checked; the remainder is of unknown origin. For this sample the table gives about 230,000 clones, of which about 80% were detected only once. Roughly 7% of the sample is in the top ten clones. Sequencing was carried out using peripheral blood. These receptors all stem from a woman in her forties or fifties with acute or convalescent COVID-19.

V usage is TRBV6-4 and J usage is TRBJ2-5; 8 bases agree with TRBD1. Germline assignment: CDR1 MRHNA and CDR2 SNTAGT. The V and J ends lost 7 bases and 7 bases, in that order; junction bases with no gene match: 11. CDR3 length: 14 amino acids. The CDR3 spells CASTPDREEGTQYF. The CDR3 DNA is TGTGCCAGCACCCCGGACAGGGAAGAGGGGACCCAGTACTTC.

The chain links TRBV4-1 to TRBJ2-1; tentative D call: TRBD2 (7 bases). Germline loops: CDR1 MGHRA, CDR2 YSYEKL. Trimming left V 0 bases short and J 9 bases short, with 18 bases between. CDR3 length: 16 amino acids. CDR3 coding DNA: TGCGCCAGCAGCCAAGACGGGTCGGGGGGCTTCCGTGAGCAGTTCTTC. Translation gives CASSQDGSGGFREQFF.

This chain links TRBV19 with TRBJ1-5, with 10 bases that match TRBD1. J was trimmed by 6 bases and V by 3 bases; bases with no gene match: 8. This CDR3 has 16 amino acids. Per the germline V gene, CDR1 is LNHDA and CDR2 is SQIVND (reference sequence). As DNA, the CDR3 is TGTGCCAGTAGTATTGGGGGACAGGGGATAGGTCAGCCCCAGCATTTT. As protein: CASSIGGQGIGQPQHF.

This clone has only one observation. The genes are TRBV5-4 and TRBJ2-1; 7 nucleotides line up with TRBD2. The CDR3 has 14 amino acids. Trimming removed 4 bases from V and 4 bases from J; junction bases left unmatched: 5. Germline CDR1 is SGHNT and CDR2 is YYREEE (reference sequence). The CDR3 coding sequence is TGTGCCAGCAGCACACTAGCGAAGTACAATGAGCAGTTCTTC. Translating it yields CASSTLAKYNEQFF.

The rearrangement links TRBV19 to TRBJ2-5, with D possibly TRBD2 on 5 matching bases. V gave up 3 bases and J gave up 5 bases, with 10 bases separating them. CDR1 and CDR2 (germline): LNHDA, SQIVND (reference sequence). The CDR3 is 13 residues long. CDR3 loop: CASSIGSAETQYF. The CDR3 nucleotides read TGTGCCAGTAGTATTGGGAGTGCCGAGACCCAGTACTTC. Based on the CDR3 plus reference TRBV19 and TRBJ2-5, the full variable domain is DGGITQSPKYLFRKEGQNVTLSCEQNLNHDAMYWYRQDPGQGLRLIYYSQIVNDFQKGDIAEGYSVSREKKESFPLTVTSAQKNPTAFYLCASSIGSAETQYFGPGTRLLVL.

The chain carries TRBV5-4 and TRBJ1-2, with D possibly being TRBD1 (6 bases). The CDR3 is made up of 15 amino acids. Trimming pared 4 bases from V and 1 base from J, leaving 14 bases between. CDR1 is SGHNT, CDR2 YYREEE, per germline (reference sequence). CDR3 sequence reads: CASSPWTVLNYGYTF. CDR3 in DNA: TGTGCCAGCAGCCCGTGGACAGTGCTTAACTATGGCTACACCTTC. The full variable domain, with the rest looked up from reference TRBV5-4 and TRBJ1-2, is ETGVTQSPTHLIKTRGQQVTLRCSSQSGHNTVSWYQQALGQGPQFIFQYYREEENGRGNFPPRFSGLQFPNYSSELNVNALELDDSALYLCASSPWTVLNYGYTFGSGTRLTVV.

V usage is TRBV13 and J usage is TRBJ2-3, with a possible D match to TRBD2 (5 bases). Germline lookup yields CDR1 PRHDT and CDR2 FYEKMQ (reference sequence). This CDR3 contains 13 residues. The ends were cut back, 1 base at V and 6 bases at J, with 8 bases in the middle. The CDR3 spells CASSLAAVDTQYF. DNA of the CDR3: TGTGCCAGCAGCTTAGCAGCGGTGGATACGCAGTATTTT.

V and J are TRBV21-1 and TRBJ2-7; TRBD2, the D gene given by the table, was not confirmed from the DNA. TRBV21-1 is a documented pseudogene. The CDR3 spans 15 residues. CDR3 DNA: TGTGCCAGCAGCAGTATCGGACTAGAGGACTACGAGCAGTACTTC. Amino acid sequence: CASSSIGLEDYEQYF.

The chain recombines TRBV12-3 or TRBV12-4 with TRBJ1-1, with D tentatively TRBD1 (5 bases). Trimming pared 7 bases from V and 1 base from J, leaving 10 bases between. CDR3 length equals 13 residues. The CDR3 sequence: CASTTGPNTEAFF. The CDR3 nucleotides are TGTGCCAGCACCACAGGCCCGAACACTGAAGCTTTCTTT.

The rearrangement links TRBV18 to TRBJ2-1; 7 bases are shared with TRBD2. The V gene's germline CDR1 is KGHSH and CDR2 LQKENI. The V gene end was trimmed by 3 bases and the J gene end by 10 bases; junction bases not matched to a gene: 9. This CDR3 has 14 residues. CDR3 sequence: CASSPGGVSMEQFF. Here the CDR3 DNA reads TGTGCCAGCTCACCTGGGGGGGTCTCAATGGAGCAGTTCTTC.

The V call is TRBV6-2 or TRBV6-3, the J call TRBJ1-6; D is ambiguous. This CDR3 region has 13 residues. The V and J ends lost 4 bases and 9 bases respectively, with 10 bases between them. CDR1 is MNHEY and CDR2 is SVGEGT in the germline V gene. The CDR3 region is CASSFEESSPLHF. CDR3 nucleotide sequence: TGTGCCAGCAGTTTCGAGGAGTCTTCACCCCTCCACTTT.

This chain links TRBV6-7 with TRBJ1-4; D is perhaps TRBD1 (5 bases). Being an ORF, TRBV6-7 has a function that is uncertain. CDR3 length: 13 residues. The V and J ends lost 8 bases and 2 bases respectively, with 9 bases between them. In nucleotides, the CDR3 is TGTGCCAGCCGACAGACCACTAATGAAAAACTGTTTTTT. Protein sequence: CASRQTTNEKLFF.

The chain is built from TRBV11-3 and TRBJ2-1, with TRBD2 matching over 11 bases. The trim removed 2 bases at V and 5 bases at J, leaving 5 bases unmatched. The CDR3 covers 16 residues. Looked up from germline, CDR1 is SGHNT and CDR2 is YENEEA. The CDR3 protein is CASSLFSSGRDNEQFF. CDR3 nucleotides: TGTGCCAGCAGCTTATTCAGTAGCGGGAGGGACAATGAGCAGTTCTTC.

This sequence joins TRBV10-3 and TRBJ1-2; TRBD1 might be the D (5 bases). V was pared by 5 bases and J by 5 bases, with 15 bases between. Germline lookup yields CDR1 ENHRY and CDR2 SYGVKD. The CDR3 runs to 14 residues. Here the CDR3 DNA reads TGTGCCATCAGTACGGATACAGGATATTATGGCTACACCTTC. Amino acid sequence: CAISTDTGYYGYTF.

This clone was counted a few times. The chain employs TRBV27 and TRBJ1-2, with 8 nucleotides matching TRBD1. The V gene's germline CDR1 is MNHEY and CDR2 SMNVEV (reference sequence). Trimming took 2 bases from V and 4 from J; bases not matched to a gene: 12. There are 17 residues in the CDR3. CDR3 in DNA: TGTGCCAGCAGTTTAAGGGCAGGGGGCGCTTCTACCTATGGCTACACCTTC. This translates into CASSLRAGGASTYGYTF.

J is TRBJ2-3 and V is TRBV5-1; no firm D call. Germline values: CDR1 SGHRS, CDR2 YFSETQ. The length of the CDR3 is 14 residues. V lost 1 base, J lost 2 bases, and 8 bases lay in between. Here the CDR3 reads CASSLLVDTDTQYF. CDR3 DNA sequence: TGCGCCAGCAGCTTGTTGGTAGACACAGATACGCAGTATTTT.